This entry describes one TCR beta chain. What it binds is not known. The source of the sample is a study of shared clonotypes between healthy human individuals. Points from the study as a whole: For sorted subsets, rarefaction showed incomplete sequencing despite large depth. Estimated clonotype richness was generally higher in naive than memory subsets. Several donors shared approximately 5% of their naive CD4 clonotypes.

Germline V gives CDR1 SNHLY, CDR2 FYNNEI. This CDR3 contains 15 residues. The junction had 10 bases not matched to a gene; V was cut back by 7 bases and J by 10 bases. The study ran the assay at deep level. Method: immunoSEQ multiplex PCR; TCRdb's copy keeps in-frame clones and lacks some. The sample shows roughly 650,000 clones, around 97% of them seen only once. The sequence was collected from a woman aged 25 to 39 in good health. Sequenced: naive CD4+ T cells sorted from blood. Subset in this sample: CD45RA+ positively selected. The chain has TRBV2 and TRBJ2-1, with TRBD2 matching 13 bases. DNA of the CDR3: TGTGCCAGCACCGACGGACTAGCGGGAGTCAAAGAGCAGTTCTTC. Translating it yields CASTDGLAGVKEQFF.